This TCR beta chain is from a study of CD8 T cells in Susac syndrome. Study-wide points: The total CD8+ repertoires contained some 15 Susac-specific public clones, and the CD8+ TEMRA repertoires contained 4 to 6.

The CDR3 sequence is 14 residues long. V lost 6 bases and J lost 7, with 19 bases in between. Germline V gives CDR1 MNHEY, CDR2 SMNVEV (reference sequence). An input of about 0.5 to 1 ug of RNA was subjected to reverse transcription using random hexamers. MiXCR, run by TCRdb on the immunoSEQ multiplex PCR reads, gives a single entry per CDR3 protein. The top ten clones hold about 0.48% of a sample with more than 70,000 distinct CDR3 sequences, 94% of them seen once. On this clonotype: Antigen specificity is unknown.

The chain combines TRBV27 with TRBJ2-7, with D possibly matching TRBD2 (6 bases). The sample consisted of CD8+ T cells from PBMCs. This clonotype originated in a human donor with Susac syndrome. CDR3 loop: CASSQLAPGVEQYF. The CDR3 bases are TGTGCCAGCAGCCAACTAGCACCCGGAGTGGAGCAGTACTTC.